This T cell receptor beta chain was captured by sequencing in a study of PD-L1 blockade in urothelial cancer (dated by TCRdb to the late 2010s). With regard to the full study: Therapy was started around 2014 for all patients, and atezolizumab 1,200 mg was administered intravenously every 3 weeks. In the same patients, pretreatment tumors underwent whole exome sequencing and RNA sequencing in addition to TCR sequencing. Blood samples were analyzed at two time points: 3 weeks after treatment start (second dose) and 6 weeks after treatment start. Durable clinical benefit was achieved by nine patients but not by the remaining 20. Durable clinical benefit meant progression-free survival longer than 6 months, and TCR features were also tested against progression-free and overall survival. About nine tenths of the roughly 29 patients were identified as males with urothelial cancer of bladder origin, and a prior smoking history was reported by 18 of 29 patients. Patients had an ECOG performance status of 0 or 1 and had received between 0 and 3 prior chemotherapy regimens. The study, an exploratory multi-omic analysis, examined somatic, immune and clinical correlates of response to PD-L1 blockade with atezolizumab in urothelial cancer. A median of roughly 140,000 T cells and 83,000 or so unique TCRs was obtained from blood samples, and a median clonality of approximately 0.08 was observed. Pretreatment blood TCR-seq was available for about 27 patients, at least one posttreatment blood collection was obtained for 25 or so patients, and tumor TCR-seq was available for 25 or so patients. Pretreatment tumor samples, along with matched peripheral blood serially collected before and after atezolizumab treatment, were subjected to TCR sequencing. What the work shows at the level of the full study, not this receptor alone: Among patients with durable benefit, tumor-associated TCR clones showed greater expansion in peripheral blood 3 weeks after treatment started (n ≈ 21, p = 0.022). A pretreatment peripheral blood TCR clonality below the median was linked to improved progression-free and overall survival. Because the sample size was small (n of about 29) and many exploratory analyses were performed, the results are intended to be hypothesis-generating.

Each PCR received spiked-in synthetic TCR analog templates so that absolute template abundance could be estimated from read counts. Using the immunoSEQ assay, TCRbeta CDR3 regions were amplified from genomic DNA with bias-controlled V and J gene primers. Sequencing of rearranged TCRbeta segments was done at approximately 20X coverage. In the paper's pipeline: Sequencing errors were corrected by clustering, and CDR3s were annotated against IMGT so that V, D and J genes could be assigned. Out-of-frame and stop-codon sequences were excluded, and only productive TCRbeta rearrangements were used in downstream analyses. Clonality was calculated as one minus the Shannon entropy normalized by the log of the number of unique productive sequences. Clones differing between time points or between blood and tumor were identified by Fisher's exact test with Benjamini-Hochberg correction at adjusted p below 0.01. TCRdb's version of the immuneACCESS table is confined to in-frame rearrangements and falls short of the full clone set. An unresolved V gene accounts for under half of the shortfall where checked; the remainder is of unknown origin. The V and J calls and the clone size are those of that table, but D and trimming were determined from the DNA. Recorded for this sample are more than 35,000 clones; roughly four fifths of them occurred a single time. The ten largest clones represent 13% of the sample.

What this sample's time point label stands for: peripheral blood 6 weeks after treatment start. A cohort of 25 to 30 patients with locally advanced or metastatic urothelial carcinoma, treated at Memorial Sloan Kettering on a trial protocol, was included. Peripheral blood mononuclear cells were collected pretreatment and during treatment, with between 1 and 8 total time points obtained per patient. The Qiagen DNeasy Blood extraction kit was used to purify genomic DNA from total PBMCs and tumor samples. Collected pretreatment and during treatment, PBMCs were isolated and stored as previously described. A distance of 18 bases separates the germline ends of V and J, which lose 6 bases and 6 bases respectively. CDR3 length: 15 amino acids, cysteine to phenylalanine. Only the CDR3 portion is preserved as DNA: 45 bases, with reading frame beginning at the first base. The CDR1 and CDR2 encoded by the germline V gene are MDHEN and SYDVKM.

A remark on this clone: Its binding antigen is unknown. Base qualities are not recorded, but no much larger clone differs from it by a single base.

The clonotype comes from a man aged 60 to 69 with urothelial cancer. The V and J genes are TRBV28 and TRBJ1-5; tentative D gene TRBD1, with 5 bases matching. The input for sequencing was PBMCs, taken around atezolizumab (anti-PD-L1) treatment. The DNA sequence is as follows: TGTGCCAGCAGCCCTCCCGGGGGGACGGGTCAGCCCCAGCATTTT. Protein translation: CASSPPGGTGQPQHF.